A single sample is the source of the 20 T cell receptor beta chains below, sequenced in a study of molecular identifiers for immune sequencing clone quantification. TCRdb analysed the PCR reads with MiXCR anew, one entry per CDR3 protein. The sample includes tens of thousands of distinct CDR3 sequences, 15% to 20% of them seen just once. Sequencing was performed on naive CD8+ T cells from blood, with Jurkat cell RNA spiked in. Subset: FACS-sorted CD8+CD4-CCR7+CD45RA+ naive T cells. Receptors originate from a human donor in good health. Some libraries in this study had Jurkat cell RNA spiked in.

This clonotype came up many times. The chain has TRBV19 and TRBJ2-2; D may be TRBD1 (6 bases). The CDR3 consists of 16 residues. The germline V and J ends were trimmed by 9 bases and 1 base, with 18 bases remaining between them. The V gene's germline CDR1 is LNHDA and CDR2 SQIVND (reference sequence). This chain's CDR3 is CASRDISRGNTGELFF. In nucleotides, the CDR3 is TGTGCCAGCCGGGACATATCCCGAGGGAACACCGGGGAGCTGTTTTTT.

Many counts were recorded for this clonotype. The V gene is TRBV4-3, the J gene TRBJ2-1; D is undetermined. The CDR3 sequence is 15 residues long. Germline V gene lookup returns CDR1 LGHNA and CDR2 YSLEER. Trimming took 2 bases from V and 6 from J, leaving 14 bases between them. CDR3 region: CASSQLAGTPNEQFF. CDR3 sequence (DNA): TGCGCCAGCAGCCAACTCGCCGGCACTCCCAATGAGCAGTTCTTC.

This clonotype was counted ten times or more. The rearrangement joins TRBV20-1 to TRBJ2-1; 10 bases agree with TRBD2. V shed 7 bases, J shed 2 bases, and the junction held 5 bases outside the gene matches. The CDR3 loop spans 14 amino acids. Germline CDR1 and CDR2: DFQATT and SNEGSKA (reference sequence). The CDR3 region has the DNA TGCAGTGTCGGAAGCGGGAGGGCCTACAATGAGCAGTTCTTC. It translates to CSVGSGRAYNEQFF.

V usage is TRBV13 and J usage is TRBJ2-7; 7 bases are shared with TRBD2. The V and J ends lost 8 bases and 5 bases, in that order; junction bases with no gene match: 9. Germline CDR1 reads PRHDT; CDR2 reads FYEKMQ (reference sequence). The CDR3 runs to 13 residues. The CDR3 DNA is TGTGCCAGCGGGTCCGGACTAGACAACGAGCAGTACTTC. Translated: CASGSGLDNEQYF.

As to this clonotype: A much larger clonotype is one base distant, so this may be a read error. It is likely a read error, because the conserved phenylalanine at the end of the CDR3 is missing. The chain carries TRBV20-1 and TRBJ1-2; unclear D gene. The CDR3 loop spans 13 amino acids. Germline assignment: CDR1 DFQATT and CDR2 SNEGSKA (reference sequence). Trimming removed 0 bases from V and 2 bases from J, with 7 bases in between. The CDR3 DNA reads TGCAGTGCTAGAGATCTAACCAACTATGGCTACACCCTC. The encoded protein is CSARDLTNYGYTL.

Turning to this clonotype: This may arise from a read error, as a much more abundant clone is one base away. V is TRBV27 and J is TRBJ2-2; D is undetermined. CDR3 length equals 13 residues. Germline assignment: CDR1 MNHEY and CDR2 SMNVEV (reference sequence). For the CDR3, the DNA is TGTGCCTGCAGTTTATCTTACACCGGGGAGCTGTTTTTT. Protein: CACSLSYTGELFF.

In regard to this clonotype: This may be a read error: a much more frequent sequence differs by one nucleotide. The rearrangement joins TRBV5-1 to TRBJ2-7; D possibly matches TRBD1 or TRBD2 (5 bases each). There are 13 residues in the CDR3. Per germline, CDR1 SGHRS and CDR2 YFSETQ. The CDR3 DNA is TGCGCCGGCAGCATCGGGGACGGCTACGAGCAGTACTTC. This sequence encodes CAGSIGDGYEQYF.

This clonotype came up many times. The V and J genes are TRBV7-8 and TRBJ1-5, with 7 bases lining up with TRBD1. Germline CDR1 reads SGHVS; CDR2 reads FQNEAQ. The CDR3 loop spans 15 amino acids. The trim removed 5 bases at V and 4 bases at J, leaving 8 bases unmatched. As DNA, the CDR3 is TGTGCCAGCAGCCGACGACAGGGCAGAAATCAGCCCCAGCATTTT. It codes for CASSRRQGRNQPQHF.

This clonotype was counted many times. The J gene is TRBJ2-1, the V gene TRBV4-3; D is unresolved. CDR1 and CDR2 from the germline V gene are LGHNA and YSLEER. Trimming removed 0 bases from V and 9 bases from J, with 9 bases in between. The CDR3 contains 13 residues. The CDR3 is CASSQDTSIEQFF. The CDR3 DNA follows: TGCGCCAGCAGCCAAGATACCTCAATTGAGCAGTTCTTC.

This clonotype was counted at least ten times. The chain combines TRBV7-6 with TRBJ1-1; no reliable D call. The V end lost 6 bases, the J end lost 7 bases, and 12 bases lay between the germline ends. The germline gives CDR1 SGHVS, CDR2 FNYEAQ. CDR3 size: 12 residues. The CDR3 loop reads CASSPTWVEAFF. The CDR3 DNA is TGTGCCAGCAGTCCGACCTGGGTTGAAGCTTTCTTT.

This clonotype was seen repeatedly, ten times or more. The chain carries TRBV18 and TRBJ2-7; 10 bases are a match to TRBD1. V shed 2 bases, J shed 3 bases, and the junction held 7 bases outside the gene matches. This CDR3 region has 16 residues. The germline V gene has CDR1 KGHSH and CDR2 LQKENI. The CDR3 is CASSPAPGQGYYEQYF. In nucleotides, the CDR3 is TGTGCCAGCTCACCAGCTCCGGGACAGGGGTACTACGAGCAGTACTTC.

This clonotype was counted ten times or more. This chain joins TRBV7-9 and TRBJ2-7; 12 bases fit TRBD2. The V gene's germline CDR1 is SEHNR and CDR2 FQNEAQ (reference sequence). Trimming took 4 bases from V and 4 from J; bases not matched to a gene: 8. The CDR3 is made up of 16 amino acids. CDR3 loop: CASSSRLAGVGYEQYF. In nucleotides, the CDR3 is TGTGCCAGCAGCTCAAGACTAGCGGGAGTCGGGTACGAGCAGTACTTC.

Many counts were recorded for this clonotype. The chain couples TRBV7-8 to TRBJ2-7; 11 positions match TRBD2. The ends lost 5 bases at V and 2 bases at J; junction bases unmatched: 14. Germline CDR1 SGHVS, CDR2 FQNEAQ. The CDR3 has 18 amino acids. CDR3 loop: CASSKGLADSQLAYEQYF. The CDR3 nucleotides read TGTGCCAGCAGCAAGGGACTAGCGGATAGTCAGCTTGCCTACGAGCAGTACTTC.

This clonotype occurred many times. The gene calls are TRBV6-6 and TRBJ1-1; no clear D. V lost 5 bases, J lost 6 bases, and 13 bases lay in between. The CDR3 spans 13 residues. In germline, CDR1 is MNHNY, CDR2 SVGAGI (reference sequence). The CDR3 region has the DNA TGTGCCAGCAGTCCCAGTGTGCCTTCTGAAGCTTTCTTT. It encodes CASSPSVPSEAFF.

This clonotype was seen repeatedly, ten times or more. CDR3 region: CASSIHREYGYTF. The CDR3 region has the DNA TGTGCCAGCAGTATCCACAGAGAATATGGCTACACCTTC. The rearrangement links TRBV27 to TRBJ1-2; D gene ambiguous. This CDR3 spans 13 amino acids. Germline CDR1 is MNHEY and CDR2 is SMNVEV (reference sequence). V was clipped by 5 bases and J by 5 bases, with 12 bases between them.

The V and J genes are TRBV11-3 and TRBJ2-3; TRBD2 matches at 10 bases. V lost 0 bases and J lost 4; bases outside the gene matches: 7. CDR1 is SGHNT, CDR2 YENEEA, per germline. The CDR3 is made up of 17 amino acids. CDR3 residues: CASSLELLAGVADTQYF. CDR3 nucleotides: TGTGCCAGCAGCTTAGAGCTGCTAGCGGGAGTCGCAGATACGCAGTATTTT.

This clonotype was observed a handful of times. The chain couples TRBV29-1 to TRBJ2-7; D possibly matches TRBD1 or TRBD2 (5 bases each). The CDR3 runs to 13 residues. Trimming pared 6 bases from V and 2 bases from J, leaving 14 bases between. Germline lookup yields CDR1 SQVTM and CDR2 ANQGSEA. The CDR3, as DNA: TGCAGCGTACGGGACGGGGCTGCCTACGAGCAGTACTTC. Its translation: CSVRDGAAYEQYF.

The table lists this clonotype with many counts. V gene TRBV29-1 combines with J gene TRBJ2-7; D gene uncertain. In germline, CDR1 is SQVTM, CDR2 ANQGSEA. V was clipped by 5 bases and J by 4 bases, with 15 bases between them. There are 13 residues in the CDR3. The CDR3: CSVHEGSGYEQYF. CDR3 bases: TGCAGCGTTCATGAAGGTTCCGGTTACGAGCAGTACTTC.

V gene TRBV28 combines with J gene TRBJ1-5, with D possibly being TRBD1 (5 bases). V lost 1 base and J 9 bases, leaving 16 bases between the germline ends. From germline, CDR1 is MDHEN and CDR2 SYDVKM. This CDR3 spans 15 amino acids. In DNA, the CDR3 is TGTGCCAGCAGTTTATTTTCCCAGGGTATCAGGCCCCAGCATTTT. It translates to CASSLFSQGIRPQHF.

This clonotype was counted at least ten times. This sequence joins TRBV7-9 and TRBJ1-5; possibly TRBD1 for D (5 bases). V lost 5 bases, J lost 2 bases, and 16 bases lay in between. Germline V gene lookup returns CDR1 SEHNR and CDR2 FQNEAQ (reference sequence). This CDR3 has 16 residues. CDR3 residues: CASSPLGQGRNQPQHF. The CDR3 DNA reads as TGTGCCAGCAGCCCACTGGGGCAGGGTCGCAATCAGCCCCAGCATTTT. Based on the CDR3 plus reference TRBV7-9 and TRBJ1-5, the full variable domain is DTGVSQNPRHKITKRGQNVTFRCDPISEHNRLYWYRQTLGQGPEFLTYFQNEAQLEKSRLLSDRFSAERPKGSFSTLEIQRTEQGDSAMYLCASSPLGQGRNQPQHFGDGTRLSIL.